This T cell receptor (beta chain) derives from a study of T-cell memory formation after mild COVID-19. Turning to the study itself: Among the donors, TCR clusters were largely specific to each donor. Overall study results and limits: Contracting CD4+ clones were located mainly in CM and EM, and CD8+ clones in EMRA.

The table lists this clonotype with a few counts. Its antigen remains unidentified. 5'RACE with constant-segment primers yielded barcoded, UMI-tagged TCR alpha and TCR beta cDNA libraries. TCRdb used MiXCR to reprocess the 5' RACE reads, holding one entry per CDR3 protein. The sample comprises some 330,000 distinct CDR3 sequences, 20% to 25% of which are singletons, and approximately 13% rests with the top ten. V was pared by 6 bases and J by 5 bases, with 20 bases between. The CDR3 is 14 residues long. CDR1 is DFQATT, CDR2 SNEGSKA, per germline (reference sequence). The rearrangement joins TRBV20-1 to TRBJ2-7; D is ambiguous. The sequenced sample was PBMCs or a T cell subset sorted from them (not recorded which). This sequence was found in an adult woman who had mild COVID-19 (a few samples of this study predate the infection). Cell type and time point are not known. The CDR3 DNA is TGCAGTGCCGAAGTAATAGGCTCCCCGGACGAGCAGTACTTC. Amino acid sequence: CSAEVIGSPDEQYF.